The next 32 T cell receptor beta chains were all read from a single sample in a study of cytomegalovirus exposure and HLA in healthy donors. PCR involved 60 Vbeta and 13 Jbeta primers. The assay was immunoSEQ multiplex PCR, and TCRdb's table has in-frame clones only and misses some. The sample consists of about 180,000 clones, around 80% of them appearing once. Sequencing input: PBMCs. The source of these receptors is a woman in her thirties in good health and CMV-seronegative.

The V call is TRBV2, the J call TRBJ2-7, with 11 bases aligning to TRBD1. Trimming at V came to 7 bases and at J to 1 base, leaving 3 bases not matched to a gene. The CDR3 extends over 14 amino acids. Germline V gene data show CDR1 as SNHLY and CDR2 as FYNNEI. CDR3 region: CASKGTGGSYEQYF. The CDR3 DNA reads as TGTGCCAGCAAAGGGACAGGGGGTTCCTACGAGCAGTACTTC.

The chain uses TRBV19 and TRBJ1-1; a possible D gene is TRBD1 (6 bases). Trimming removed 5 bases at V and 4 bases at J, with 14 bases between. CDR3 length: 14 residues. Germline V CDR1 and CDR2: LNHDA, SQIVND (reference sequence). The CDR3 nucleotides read TGTGCCAGTAGTCGACAGGAGTTGGGCACTGAAGCTTTCTTT. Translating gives CASSRQELGTEAFF.

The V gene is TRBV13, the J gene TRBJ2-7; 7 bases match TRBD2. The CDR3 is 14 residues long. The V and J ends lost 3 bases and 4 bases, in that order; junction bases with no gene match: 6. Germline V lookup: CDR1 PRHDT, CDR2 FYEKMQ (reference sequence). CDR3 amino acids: CASSFSGPFYEQYF. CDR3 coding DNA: TGTGCCAGCAGCTTTAGCGGGCCCTTTTACGAGCAGTACTTC.

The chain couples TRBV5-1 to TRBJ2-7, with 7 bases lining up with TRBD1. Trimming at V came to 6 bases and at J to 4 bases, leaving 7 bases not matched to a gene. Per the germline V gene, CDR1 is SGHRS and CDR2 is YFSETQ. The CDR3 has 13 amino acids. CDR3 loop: CASKGGDQYEQYF. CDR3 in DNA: TGCGCCAGCAAAGGGGGCGATCAATACGAGCAGTACTTC.

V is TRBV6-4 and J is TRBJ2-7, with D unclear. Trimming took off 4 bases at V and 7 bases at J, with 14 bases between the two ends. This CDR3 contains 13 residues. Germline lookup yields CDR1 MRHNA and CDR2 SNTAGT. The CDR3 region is CASSAEDQREQYF. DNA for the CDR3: TGTGCCAGCAGTGCCGAGGATCAGAGGGAGCAGTACTTC.

The CDR3 is CASSYSGRDLDTQYF. As DNA, the CDR3 is TGTGCCAGCAGTTACTCTGGGCGGGATCTAGATACGCAGTATTTT. V usage is TRBV6-5 and J usage is TRBJ2-3; D might be TRBD2 (6 bases). Trimming stripped 0 bases from V and 5 bases from J, with 12 bases between. Germline lookup yields CDR1 MNHEY and CDR2 SVGAGI. This CDR3 is built from 15 residues.

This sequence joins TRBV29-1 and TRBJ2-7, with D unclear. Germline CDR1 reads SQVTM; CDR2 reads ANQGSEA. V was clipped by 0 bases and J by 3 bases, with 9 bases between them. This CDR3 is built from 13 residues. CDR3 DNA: TGCAGCGTTGAAGATCCCGTGCGCTACGAGCAGTACTTC. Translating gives CSVEDPVRYEQYF.

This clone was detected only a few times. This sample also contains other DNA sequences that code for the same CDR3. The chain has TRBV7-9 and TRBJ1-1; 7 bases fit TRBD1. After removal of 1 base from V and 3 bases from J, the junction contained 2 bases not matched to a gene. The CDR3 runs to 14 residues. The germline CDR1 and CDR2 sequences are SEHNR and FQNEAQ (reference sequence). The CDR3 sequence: CASSLGQGDTEAFF. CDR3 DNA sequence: TGTGCCAGCAGCTTAGGCCAGGGGGACACTGAAGCTTTCTTT.

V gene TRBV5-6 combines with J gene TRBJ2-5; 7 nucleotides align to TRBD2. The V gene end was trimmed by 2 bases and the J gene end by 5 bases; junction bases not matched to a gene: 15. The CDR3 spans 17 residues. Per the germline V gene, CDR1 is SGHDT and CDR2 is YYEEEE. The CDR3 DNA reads TGTGCCAGCAGCTTTTCGGTACGGCGAGCGGGGAGGGAGACCCAGTACTTC. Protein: CASSFSVRRAGRETQYF.

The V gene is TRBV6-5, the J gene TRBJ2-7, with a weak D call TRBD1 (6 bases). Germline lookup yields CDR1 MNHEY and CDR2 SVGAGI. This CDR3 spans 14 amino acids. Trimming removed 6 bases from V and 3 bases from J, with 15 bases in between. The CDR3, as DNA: TGTGCCAGCAGCCCAACAGGGAGTCGCTACGAGCAGTACTTC. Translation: CASSPTGSRYEQYF.

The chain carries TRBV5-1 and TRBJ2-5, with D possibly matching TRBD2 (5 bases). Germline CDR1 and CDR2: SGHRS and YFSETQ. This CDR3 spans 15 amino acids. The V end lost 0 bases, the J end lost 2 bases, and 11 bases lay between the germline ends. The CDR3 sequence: CASSLGETSQETQYF. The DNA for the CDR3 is TGCGCCAGCAGCTTGGGGGAGACTTCTCAAGAGACCCAGTACTTC.

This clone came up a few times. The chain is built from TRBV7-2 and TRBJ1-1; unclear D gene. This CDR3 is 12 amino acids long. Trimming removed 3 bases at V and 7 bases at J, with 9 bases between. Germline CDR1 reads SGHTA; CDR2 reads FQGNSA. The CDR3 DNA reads TGTGCCAGCAGCTTCCGGGGAAGTGAAGCTTTCTTT. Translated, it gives CASSFRGSEAFF. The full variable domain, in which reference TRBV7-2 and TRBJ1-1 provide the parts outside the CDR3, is GAGVSQSPSNKVTEKGKDVELRCDPISGHTALYWYRQSLGQGLEFLIYFQGNSAPDKSGLPSDRFSAERTGGSVSTLTIQRTQQEDSAVYLCASSFRGSEAFFGQGTRLTVV.

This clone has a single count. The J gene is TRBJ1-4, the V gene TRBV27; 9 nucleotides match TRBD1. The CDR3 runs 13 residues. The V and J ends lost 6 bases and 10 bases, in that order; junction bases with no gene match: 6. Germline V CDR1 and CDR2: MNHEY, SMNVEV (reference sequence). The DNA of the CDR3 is TGTGCCAGCAGCTCATCGACAGGGGGAAAACTGTTTTTT. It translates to CASSSSTGGKLFF.

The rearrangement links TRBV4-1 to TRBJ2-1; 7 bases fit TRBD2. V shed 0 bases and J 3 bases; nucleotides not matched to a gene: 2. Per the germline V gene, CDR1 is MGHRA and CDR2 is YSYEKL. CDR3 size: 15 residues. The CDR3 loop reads CASSQDWGGYNEQFF. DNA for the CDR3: TGCGCCAGCAGCCAAGATTGGGGGGGCTACAATGAGCAGTTCTTC.

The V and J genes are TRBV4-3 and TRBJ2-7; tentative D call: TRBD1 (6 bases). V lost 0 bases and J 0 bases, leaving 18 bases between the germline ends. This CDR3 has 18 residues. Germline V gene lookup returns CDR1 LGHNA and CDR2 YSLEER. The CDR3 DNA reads TGCGCCAGCAGCCAAGATCCCCCTACAGGGCTGAGCTCCTACGAGCAGTACTTC. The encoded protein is CASSQDPPTGLSSYEQYF.

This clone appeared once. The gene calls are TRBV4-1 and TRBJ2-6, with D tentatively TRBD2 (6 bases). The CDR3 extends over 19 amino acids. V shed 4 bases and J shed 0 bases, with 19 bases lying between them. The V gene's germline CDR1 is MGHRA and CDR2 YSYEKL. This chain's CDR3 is CASSPRVGGTYSGANVLTF. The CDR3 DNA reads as TGCGCCAGCAGCCCAAGGGTTGGAGGGACGTACTCTGGGGCCAACGTCCTGACTTTC.

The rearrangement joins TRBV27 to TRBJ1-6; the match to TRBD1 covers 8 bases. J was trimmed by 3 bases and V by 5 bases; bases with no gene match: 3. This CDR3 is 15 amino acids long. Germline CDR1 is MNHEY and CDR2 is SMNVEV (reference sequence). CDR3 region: CASSPGQVYNSPLHF. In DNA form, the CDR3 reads TGTGCCAGCAGTCCGGGACAGGTCTATAATTCACCCCTCCACTTT.

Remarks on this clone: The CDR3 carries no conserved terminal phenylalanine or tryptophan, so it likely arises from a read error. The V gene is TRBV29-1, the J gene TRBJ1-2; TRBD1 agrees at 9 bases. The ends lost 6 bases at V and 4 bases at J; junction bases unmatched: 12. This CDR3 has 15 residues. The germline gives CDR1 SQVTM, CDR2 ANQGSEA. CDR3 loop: CSVDVQRTGAYGYTV. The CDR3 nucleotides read TGCAGCGTGGATGTACAAAGGACAGGGGCCTATGGCTACACCGTC.

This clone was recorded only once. Here the CDR3 reads CASRTGSNQPQHF. The CDR3 coding sequence is TGTGCCAGCAGGACAGGTAGCAATCAGCCCCAGCATTTT. This chain connects TRBV27 to TRBJ1-5; weak D call: TRBD1 (6 bases). CDR1 is MNHEY and CDR2 is SMNVEV in the germline V gene (reference sequence). This CDR3 has 13 amino acids. With 6 bases removed from V and 0 bases from J, the gap between germline ends came to 6 bases.

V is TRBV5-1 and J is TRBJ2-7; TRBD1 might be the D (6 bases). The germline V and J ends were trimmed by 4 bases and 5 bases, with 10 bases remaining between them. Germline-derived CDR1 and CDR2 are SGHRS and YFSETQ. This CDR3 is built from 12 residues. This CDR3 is CASSTQGHEQYF. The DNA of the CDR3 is TGCGCCAGCAGCACACAGGGCCACGAGCAGTACTTC. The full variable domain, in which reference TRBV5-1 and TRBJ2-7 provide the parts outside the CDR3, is KAGVTQTPRYLIKTRGQQVTLSCSPISGHRSVSWYQQTPGQGLQFLFEYFSETQRNKGNFPGRFSGRQFSNSRSEMNVSTLELGDSALYLCASSTQGHEQYFGPGTRLTVT.

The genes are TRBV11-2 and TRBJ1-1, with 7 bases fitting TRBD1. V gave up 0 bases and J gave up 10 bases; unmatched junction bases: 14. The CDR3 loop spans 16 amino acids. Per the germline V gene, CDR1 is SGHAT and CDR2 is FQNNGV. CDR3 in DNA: TGTGCCAGCAGCTTAGATTTTATAGGGTTAAGGGGGCGAGCTTTCTTT. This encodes CASSLDFIGLRGRAFF.

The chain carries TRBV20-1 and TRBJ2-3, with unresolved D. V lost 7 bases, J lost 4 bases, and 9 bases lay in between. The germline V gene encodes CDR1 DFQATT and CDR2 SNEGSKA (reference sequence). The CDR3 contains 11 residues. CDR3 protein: CSGGDPDTQYF. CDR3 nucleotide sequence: TGCAGTGGCGGAGACCCAGATACGCAGTATTTT.

CDR3 sequence reads: CASSLGTGGNQPQHF. In DNA form, the CDR3 reads TGTGCCAGCAGCTTGGGGACAGGGGGCAATCAGCCCCAGCATTTT. This chain uses TRBV5-6 with TRBJ1-5; 9 bases match TRBD1. V trimming: 0 bases; J trimming: 2 bases; junction bases outside the gene matches: 0. Germline CDR1 reads SGHDT; CDR2 reads YYEEEE. CDR3 size: 15 residues.

The CDR3, as DNA: TGTGCCAGCTCCGCACAGGGGCTAAACACTGAAGCTTTCTTT. It yields the protein CASSAQGLNTEAFF. The chain joins TRBV18 to TRBJ1-1; TRBD1 aligns across 7 bases. The length of the CDR3 is 14 residues. Looked up from germline, CDR1 is KGHSH and CDR2 is LQKENI. The V segment lost 6 bases and the J segment 2 bases; nucleotides outside the gene matches: 6.

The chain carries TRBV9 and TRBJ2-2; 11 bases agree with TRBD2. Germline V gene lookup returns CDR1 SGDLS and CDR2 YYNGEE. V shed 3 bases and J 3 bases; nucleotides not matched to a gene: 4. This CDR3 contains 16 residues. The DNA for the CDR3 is TGTGCCAGCAGCGCACTAGCGGGAGACTACACCGGGGAGCTGTTTTTT. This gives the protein CASSALAGDYTGELFF.

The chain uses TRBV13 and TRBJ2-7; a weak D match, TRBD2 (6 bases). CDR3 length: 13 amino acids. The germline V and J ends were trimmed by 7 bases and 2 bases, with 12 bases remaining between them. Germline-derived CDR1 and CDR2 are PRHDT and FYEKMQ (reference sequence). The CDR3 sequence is CASKLREAYEQYF. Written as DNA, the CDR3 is TGTGCCAGCAAGTTGCGGGAAGCCTACGAGCAGTACTTC.

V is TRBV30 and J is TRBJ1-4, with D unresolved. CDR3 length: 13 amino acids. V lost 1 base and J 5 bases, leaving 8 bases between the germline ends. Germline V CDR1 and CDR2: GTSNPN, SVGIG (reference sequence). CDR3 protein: CAWSGRRNEKLFF. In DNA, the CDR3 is TGTGCCTGGAGTGGACGGAGAAATGAAAAACTGTTTTTT.

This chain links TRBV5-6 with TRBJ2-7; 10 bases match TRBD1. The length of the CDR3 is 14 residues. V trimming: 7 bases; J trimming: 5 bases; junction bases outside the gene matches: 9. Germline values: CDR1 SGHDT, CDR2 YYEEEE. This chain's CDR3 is CASGPVGQGHEQYF. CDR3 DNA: TGTGCCAGCGGGCCCGTGGGACAGGGGCACGAGCAGTACTTC.

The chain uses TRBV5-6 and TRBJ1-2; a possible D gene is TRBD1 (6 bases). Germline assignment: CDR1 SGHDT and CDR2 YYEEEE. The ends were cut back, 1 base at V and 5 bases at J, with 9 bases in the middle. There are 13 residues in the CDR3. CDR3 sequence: CASSLPGVYGYTF. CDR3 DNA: TGTGCCAGCAGCTTGCCAGGGGTGTATGGCTACACCTTC.

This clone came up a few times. The CDR3 protein is CASSGGVLNGYTF. CDR3 sequence (DNA): TGCGCCAGCAGTGGGGGGGTGTTAAATGGCTACACCTTC. This chain uses TRBV10-1 with TRBJ1-2; D might be TRBD1 (5 bases). V was shortened by 4 bases and J by 6 bases, with 12 bases between the two germline ends. CDR1 is WNHNN, CDR2 SYGVQD, per germline (reference sequence). CDR3 length: 13 residues.

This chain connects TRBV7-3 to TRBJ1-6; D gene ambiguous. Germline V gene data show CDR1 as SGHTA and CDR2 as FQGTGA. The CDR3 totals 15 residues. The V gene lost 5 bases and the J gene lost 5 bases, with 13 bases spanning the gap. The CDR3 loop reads CASSPSAGNNSPLHF. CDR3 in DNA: TGTGCCAGCAGCCCGTCAGCGGGAAATAATTCACCCCTCCACTTT.

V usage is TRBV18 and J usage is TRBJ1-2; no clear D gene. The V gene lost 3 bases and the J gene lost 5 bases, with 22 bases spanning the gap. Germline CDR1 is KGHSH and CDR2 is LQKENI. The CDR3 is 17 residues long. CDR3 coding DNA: TGTGCCAGCTCACCCGCCGTGGTTTCAGGTTCTGAGTATGGCTACACCTTC. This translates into CASSPAVVSGSEYGYTF.